Presented here are 24 T cell receptor beta chains from one specimen sequenced in a study of immune heterogeneity within non-small cell lung tumors. TCR beta CDR3 amplification used multiplex PCR with 32 V and 13 J primers. TCRdb itself ran the multiplex PCR reads through MiXCR, one entry per CDR3 protein. The sample records tens of thousands of distinct CDR3 sequences, approximately 30% being singletons. Bulk tumor genomic DNA, roughly 540 ng per sample, was the template. Several biopsies were spaced far apart within each primary tumor and obtained as surgery took place. Before undergoing curative surgery, patients had newly diagnosed non-small cell lung cancer that was untreated. The material sequenced was lung tumor tissue. These receptors originate from a man in his forties or fifties with non-small cell lung cancer.

On this clonotype itself: Its ends do not fully match the called genes, so a read error is possible. The rearrangement joins TRBV5-1 to TRBJ2-1; TRBD1 is a possible D gene (7 bases). Germline-derived CDR1 and CDR2 are SGHRS and YFSETQ. The CDR3 is 15 amino acids. The CDR3 reads CASSLTGDSFNEQFF. The CDR3 DNA is TGCGCCAGCAGCTTGACAGGGGACTCCTTCAATGAGCAGTTCTTC.

A remark on this clonotype: Here the CDR3 omits its conserved ending phenylalanine or tryptophan, so a read error is the likely source. CDR3 sequence reads: CASSTIQSDYHNEQFS. In DNA form, the CDR3 reads TGTGCCAGTAGTACCATCCAGTCGGACTACCACAATGAGCAGTTCTCC. The rearrangement joins TRBV19 to TRBJ2-1; possible D gene TRBD2, 6 bases. Trimming left V 4 bases short and J 5 bases short, with 18 bases between. The germline V gene encodes CDR1 LNHDA and CDR2 SQIVND (reference sequence). The CDR3 is 16 residues long.

A word on this clonotype: A much larger clone lies a single base off, so this may be a read error. The CDR3 does not close with the conserved phenylalanine or tryptophan, likely indicating a read error. V and J are TRBV7-2 and TRBJ1-2; D perhaps matches TRBD1 (6 bases). The CDR3 runs to 13 residues. V was trimmed by 3 bases and J by 6 bases, leaving 11 bases between them. Germline CDR1 SGHTA, CDR2 FQGNSA. CDR3 region: CASSFTGFDGYTL. CDR3 nucleotide sequence: TGTGCCAGCAGCTTCACAGGGTTTGATGGCTACACCCTC.

Within the sample, this clonotype is medium-sized (0.01 to 0.1%). CDR3 DNA: TGTGCCACCAGCAGAGATTGGAATAACTATGGCTACACCTTC. Protein: CATSRDWNNYGYTF. The chain has TRBV15 and TRBJ1-2; D is undetermined. Looked up from germline, CDR1 is LNHNV and CDR2 is YYDKDF (reference sequence). V was pared by 0 bases and J by 1 base, with 6 bases between. The CDR3 consists of 14 residues.

This chain links TRBV6-9 with TRBJ1-1, with D unclear. V lost 3 bases to trimming and J lost 3 bases, with 14 bases between them. This CDR3 has 15 amino acids. Germline CDR1 and CDR2: MNHGY and SVAAGI. Here the CDR3 reads CASSYPGERDTEAFF. CDR3 bases: TGTGCCAGCAGTTACCCTGGGGAACGGGACACTGAAGCTTTCTTT.

The chain carries TRBV11-3 and TRBJ1-1, with D tentatively TRBD1 (5 bases). The germline V gene has CDR1 SGHNT and CDR2 YENEEA. The CDR3 covers 12 residues. Trimming shortened V by 5 bases and J by 3 bases, and 7 bases separated the two germline ends. CDR3 amino acids: CASSLRDTEAFF. In DNA form, the CDR3 reads TGTGCCAGCAGCCTCAGGGACACTGAAGCTTTCTTT.

The V call is TRBV6-8, the J call TRBJ2-7, with D unclear. The germline CDR1 and CDR2 sequences are MNHGY and SAAAGT. With 7 bases removed from V and 5 bases from J, the gap between germline ends came to 15 bases. The length of the CDR3 is 13 residues. The CDR3 nucleotides read TGTGCCAGCACCAGACCCTTAGGGAACGAGCAGTACTTC. It translates to CASTRPLGNEQYF.

The table lists this clonotype with a few counts. A read error is possible here, since a much larger clone lies one base away. The chain links TRBV19 to TRBJ2-7, with 10 bases that match TRBD1. Germline-derived CDR1 and CDR2 are LNHDA and SQIVND (reference sequence). The CDR3 sequence is 14 residues long. The CDR3 protein is CASSIGQGADERYF. CDR3 DNA: TGTGCCAGTAGTATAGGACAGGGGGCGGATGAGCGGTACTTC.

The J gene is TRBJ2-1, the V gene TRBV6-4, with 12 bases matching TRBD1. Germline CDR1 and CDR2: MRHNA and SNTAGT. The CDR3 runs 15 residues. V trimming: 5 bases; J trimming: 7 bases; junction bases outside the gene matches: 6. The CDR3, as DNA: TGTGCCAGCAGTTCCGGGACAGGGGGCGTGAATGAGCAGTTCTTC. Protein product: CASSSGTGGVNEQFF.

The chain combines TRBV5-1 with TRBJ1-1; TRBD1 matches at 9 bases. CDR1 is SGHRS and CDR2 is YFSETQ in the germline V gene. The CDR3 has 16 residues. With V trimmed by 3 bases and J by 3 bases, 9 bases remained unmatched. The CDR3 is CASSSKQGATDTEAFF. CDR3 sequence (DNA): TGCGCCAGCAGCTCGAAACAGGGGGCTACGGACACTGAAGCTTTCTTT.

This clonotype occurred once. This chain connects TRBV5-1 to TRBJ1-2; unclear D gene. Germline V gene lookup returns CDR1 SGHRS and CDR2 YFSETQ. The V end lost 4 bases, the J end lost 4 bases, and 17 bases lay between the germline ends. The CDR3 is made up of 15 amino acids. CDR3 loop: CASSADTGLFYGYTF. CDR3 sequence (DNA): TGCGCCAGCAGCGCCGACACCGGACTCTTCTATGGCTACACCTTC.

The table lists this clonotype with many counts. The gene calls are TRBV12-3 or TRBV12-4 and TRBJ2-2; TRBD2 might be the D (6 bases). The CDR3 is 14 residues long. Trimming shortened V by 6 bases and J by 2 bases, and 10 bases separated the two germline ends. CDR3 coding DNA: TGTGCCAGCAGGGCCGGGAGTAACACCGGGGAGCTGTTTTTT. It yields the protein CASRAGSNTGELFF.

The V gene is TRBV11-3, the J gene TRBJ2-1; 9 bases fit TRBD2. Trimming at V came to 3 bases and at J to 8 bases, leaving 11 bases not matched to a gene. Germline values: CDR1 SGHNT, CDR2 YENEEA. This CDR3 has 16 residues. The chain's CDR3 is CASSFLSGRLGDEQFF. The DNA for the CDR3 is TGTGCCAGCAGCTTTCTTAGCGGGAGATTGGGGGATGAGCAGTTCTTC.

By sample share, this clonotype is medium-sized. The chain has TRBV15 and TRBJ1-3; tentatively, D is TRBD1 (6 bases). The CDR3 contains 17 residues. CDR1 and CDR2 from the germline V gene are LNHNV and YYDKDF (reference sequence). Trimming took off 0 bases at V and 0 bases at J, with 12 bases between the two ends. The CDR3 is CATSRDRQGRSGNTIYF. Here the CDR3 DNA reads TGTGCCACCAGCAGAGATCGTCAGGGGCGCTCTGGAAACACCATATATTTT.

This clonotype was counted a few times. At one end the junction does not follow the germline gene, possibly because of a read error. This chain uses TRBV5-1 with TRBJ2-3; a possible D gene is TRBD2 (6 bases). Germline CDR1 reads SGHRS; CDR2 reads YFSETQ. CDR3 size: 17 residues. The CDR3 region has the DNA TGCGCCAGTAGCTTGATCTCAGCGGGTGGTGGTACAGATACGCAGTATTTT. Translated: CASSLISAGGGTDTQYF.

The V call is TRBV11-2, the J call TRBJ2-7; 13 bases are shared with TRBD2. Germline V lookup: CDR1 SGHAT, CDR2 FQNNGV. J lost 0 bases, V lost 5 bases, and 4 bases had no gene match. This CDR3 spans 16 amino acids. DNA of the CDR3: TGTGCCAGCAGCACGGGACTAGCGGGGATCTCCTACGAGCAGTACTTC. Amino acids: CASSTGLAGISYEQYF.

This clonotype was detected only once. A single base separates this from a much larger clone, so it may be a read error. The rearrangement uses TRBV18 and TRBJ1-2; D not certain. Germline CDR1 and CDR2: KGHSH and LQKENI. CDR3 length: 14 amino acids. The CDR3 DNA sequence: TGTGCCAGCACACCAAACGCAGGCGGGGTTGGCTGCACCTTC. It encodes CASTPNAGGVGCTF. Full variable domain (rest looked up from reference TRBV18 and TRBJ1-2): NAGVMQNPRHLVRRRGQEARLRCSPMKGHSHVYWYRQLPEEGLKFMVYLQKENIIDESGMPKERFSAEFPKEGPSILRIQQVVRGDSAAYFCASTPNAGGVGCTFGSGTRLTVV.

This clonotype was recorded once. The junction departs from germline at one end; a sequencing error may be responsible. The CDR3 sequence: CPSSDTWDSADTQYF. The CDR3 coding sequence is TGTCCCAGCAGTGACACGTGGGATAGCGCAGATACGCAGTATTTT. The genes are TRBV6-4 and TRBJ2-3; TRBD2 might be the D (5 bases). From germline, CDR1 is MRHNA and CDR2 SNTAGT. The CDR3 is 15 residues long.

The chain uses TRBV6-1 and TRBJ2-1; possible D gene TRBD2, 6 bases. V lost 6 bases to trimming and J lost 9 bases, with 15 bases between them. The CDR3 totals 13 residues. Germline assignment: CDR1 MNHNS and CDR2 SASEGT. CDR3 region: CASRASEGFEQFF. The CDR3, as DNA: TGTGCCAGCAGAGCATCGGAGGGTTTTGAGCAGTTCTTC.

As to this clonotype: The junction shows a germline mismatch at one end, possibly a read error. The chain links TRBV3-1 to TRBJ2-2; 9 nucleotides line up with TRBD2. CDR1 and CDR2 from the germline V gene are LGHDT and YNNKEL (reference sequence). The CDR3 covers 17 residues. CDR3 region: CASSRGLAGASTVELFF. The DNA of the CDR3 is TGTGCCAGCAGCCGAGGGTTAGCGGGAGCTAGCACCGTGGAGCTGTTTTTT.

In this sample, this clonotype is medium-sized. This chain connects TRBV7-9 to TRBJ2-7; TRBD1 agrees at 10 bases. This CDR3 contains 15 residues. V gave up 5 bases and J gave up 1 base; unmatched junction bases: 5. Germline V gene data show CDR1 as SEHNR and CDR2 as FQNEAQ (reference sequence). CDR3 loop: CASSPGTGVSYEQYF. As DNA, the CDR3 is TGTGCCAGCAGCCCTGGGACAGGGGTGTCCTACGAGCAGTACTTC. Drawing the rest from reference TRBV7-9 and TRBJ2-7, the complete variable domain is DTGVSQNPRHKITKRGQNVTFRCDPISEHNRLYWYRQTLGQGPEFLTYFQNEAQLEKSRLLSDRFSAERPKGSFSTLEIQRTEQGDSAMYLCASSPGTGVSYEQYFGPGTRLTVT.

This clonotype was observed a few times. The V gene is TRBV11-2, the J gene TRBJ2-6, with no clear D. The germline V gene has CDR1 SGHAT and CDR2 FQNNGV. This CDR3 contains 16 residues. V dropped 4 bases and J dropped 0 bases, with 10 bases sitting between them. This CDR3 is CASSSTDFSGANVLTF. DNA of the CDR3: TGTGCCAGCAGCTCTACAGACTTCTCTGGGGCCAACGTCCTGACTTTC.

This clonotype qualifies as medium-sized (0.01 to 0.1%). This chain uses TRBV28 with TRBJ1-6; no firm D call. The germline V gene has CDR1 MDHEN and CDR2 SYDVKM. V gave up 5 bases and J gave up 7 bases, with 6 bases separating them. The CDR3 is made up of 12 amino acids. DNA of the CDR3: TGTGCCAGCAGTCTCGGGAATTCACCCCTCCACTTT. It yields the protein CASSLGNSPLHF.

This clonotype came up a few times. The CDR3 DNA is TGTGCCAGCAGCTTAGATAGCGGTGCCTACAATGAGCAGTTCTTC. It is translated as CASSLDSGAYNEQFF. The chain carries TRBV7-2 and TRBJ2-1, with a tentative D call TRBD2 (6 bases). The CDR3 has 15 amino acids. The germline gives CDR1 SGHTA, CDR2 FQGNSA. Trimming cost V 1 base and J 2 bases, with 9 bases left between them.